The present T cell receptor (beta chain) was sequenced within a study of identical twins. Each CDR3 protein is one row after TCRdb ran MiXCR on the 5' RACE reads. The data contain some 760,000 distinct CDR3 sequences, 15% to 20% of them singletons. This clonotype was picked up a small number of times. This CDR3 comprises 14 residues. Trimming stripped 4 bases from V and 0 bases from J, with 9 bases between. Per germline, CDR1 SGHDT and CDR2 YYEEEE. These data are also associated with another study on T cells expressing NK-cell markers.

This clonotype originated in a woman aged 18-30 years in good health. The material sequenced was PBMCs. The chain is built from TRBV5-6 and TRBJ2-3; tentatively, D is TRBD1 (6 bases). The CDR3 reads CASSGGPSTDTQYF. CDR3 nucleotide sequence: TGTGCCAGCAGCGGGGGCCCCAGCACAGATACGCAGTATTTT.